This T cell receptor (beta chain) was recovered during a study of blood T cells in healthy people across ages. A second PCR, run for roughly 7 to 12 cycles, used a sample-barcoded 5' primer plus a J-beta primer mix. TCRdb processed the 5' RACE reads anew with MiXCR; each CDR3 protein has one entry. The table shows hundreds of thousands of distinct CDR3 sequences, with about 44% occurring only once. The V gene end was trimmed by 4 bases and the J gene end by 4 bases; junction bases not matched to a gene: 8. The germline CDR1 and CDR2 sequences are LGHNA and YSLEER. The CDR3 has 16 amino acids. A note on this clonotype: Its antigen is not identified.

Whole-study results and caveats: The percentage of naive T cells correlated strongly with TCR beta diversity. Diversity was higher, and naive CD4+ cells more numerous, in long-lived donors than in aged donors.

This clonotype originated in a man aged 30-40 years in good health. The sample was blood. The J gene is TRBJ2-1, the V gene TRBV4-3, with 9 bases identical to TRBD1. The DNA of the CDR3 is TGCGCCAGCAGCCCGGAAGGGACAGGGATATACAATGAGCAGTTCTTC. Translating it yields CASSPEGTGIYNEQFF.